These 12 T cell receptor beta chains share one sample of origin, sequenced in a study of graft-versus-host responses after intestinal transplantation. The assay was immunoSEQ multiplex PCR, and TCRdb's table has in-frame clones only and misses some. This table holds about 500 clones, 96% found once. Time point here: postoperative day 105 after intestinal transplantation (dayNNNN = postoperative day). Source: bone marrow, taken 105 days after intestinal transplantation. The receptors derive from a human patient who received an intestinal transplant, so some T cells may come from the graft donor.

The V gene is TRBV5-1, the J gene TRBJ2-7; 16 nucleotides align to TRBD2. V dropped 0 bases and J dropped 2; count of bases not matched to a gene: 11. The CDR3 has 20 amino acids. Germline V gene data show CDR1 as SGHRS and CDR2 as YFSETQ. In DNA form, the CDR3 reads TGCGCCAGCAGCTTGGGCCAACCCGGGACTAGCGGGAGGGCCCCCTACGAGCAGTACTTC. It yields the protein CASSLGQPGTSGRAPYEQYF.

This rearrangement joins TRBV5-1 to TRBJ2-1; 9 bases are a match to TRBD2. This CDR3 has 15 amino acids. V was clipped by 1 base and J by 5 bases; unmatched bases: 4. Germline-derived CDR1 and CDR2 are SGHRS and YFSETQ. The CDR3 DNA is TGCGCCAGCAGCTTGATGGGACTAGCAGACAATGAGCAGTTCTTC. Translated, it gives CASSLMGLADNEQFF.

The chain has TRBV5-8 and TRBJ2-1; 12 nucleotides agree with TRBD2. V shed 0 bases, J shed 6 bases, and the junction held 1 base outside the gene matches. Germline CDR1 SGHTS, CDR2 YDEGEE. The CDR3 length is 15 residues. CDR3 amino acids: CASSLGLAGANEQFF. CDR3 bases: TGTGCCAGCAGCTTGGGACTAGCGGGAGCCAATGAGCAGTTCTTC.

The chain joins TRBV20-1 to TRBJ2-3, with D unresolved. Trimming took 6 bases from V and 5 from J, leaving 6 bases between them. Germline CDR1 and CDR2: DFQATT and SNEGSKA (reference sequence). The CDR3 spans 10 residues. CDR3 protein: CSARLDTQYF. The DNA for the CDR3 is TGCAGTGCCAGACTAGATACGCAGTATTTT.

This clone was seen only once. The chain has TRBV10-3 and TRBJ2-7, with TRBD2 matching 10 bases. Germline CDR1 reads ENHRY; CDR2 reads SYGVKD. The CDR3 totals 13 residues. The junction had 7 bases not matched to a gene; V was cut back by 8 bases and J by 6 bases. The CDR3, as DNA: TGTGCCATCGGCTTAGCGGGAGGAGGCGAGCAGTACTTC. Protein sequence: CAIGLAGGGEQYF.

The J gene is TRBJ2-1, the V gene TRBV4-3; unclear D gene. The germline V gene has CDR1 LGHNA and CDR2 YSLEER. The CDR3 loop spans 15 amino acids. V gave up 0 bases and J gave up 4 bases, with 10 bases separating them. This CDR3 is CASSQDRVSYNEQFF. The CDR3 nucleotides read TGCGCCAGCAGCCAAGACCGGGTATCTTACAATGAGCAGTTCTTC.

This chain links TRBV30 with TRBJ1-5, with D uncertain. CDR3 length: 12 amino acids. Germline values: CDR1 GTSNPN, CDR2 SVGIG (reference sequence). V was pared by 1 base and J by 1 base, with 2 bases between. The CDR3 DNA is TGTGCCTGGAGTGACAGCAATCAGCCCCAGCATTTT. The encoded protein is CAWSDSNQPQHF.

This clone showed up just once. The chain combines TRBV7-8 with TRBJ2-1; a possible D gene is TRBD2 (5 bases). This CDR3 spans 12 amino acids. Trimming took 5 bases from V and 9 from J, leaving 11 bases between them. Germline loops: CDR1 SGHVS, CDR2 FQNEAQ. The CDR3 DNA follows: TGTGCCAGCAGCGAGACTACCGGTGAGCAGTTCTTC. As protein: CASSETTGEQFF.

This clone was recorded only once. This chain joins TRBV28 and TRBJ1-4; D may be TRBD1 (5 bases). V was shortened by 3 bases and J by 7 bases, with 9 bases between the two germline ends. Looked up from germline, CDR1 is MDHEN and CDR2 is SYDVKM. CDR3 length: 13 residues. The CDR3 DNA sequence: TGTGCCAGCAGTTTCAGGGTTTTTGAAAAACTGTTTTTT. Encoded protein: CASSFRVFEKLFF.

This chain uses TRBV7-2 with TRBJ2-1; the D is unclear. V lost 4 bases to trimming and J lost 6 bases, with 7 bases between them. This CDR3 has 12 amino acids. Germline assignment: CDR1 SGHTA and CDR2 FQGNSA. The CDR3 DNA follows: TGTGCCAGCAGCTCCCTTACCAATGAGCAGTTCTTC. It encodes CASSSLTNEQFF.

This chain uses TRBV7-6 with TRBJ2-1; 12 nucleotides agree with TRBD2. V shed 3 bases and J 0 bases; nucleotides not matched to a gene: 6. This CDR3 has 18 amino acids. Germline V gene lookup returns CDR1 SGHVS and CDR2 FNYEAQ. The CDR3 protein is CASSFGTSGPISYNEQFF. CDR3 coding DNA: TGTGCCAGCAGCTTCGGGACTAGCGGGCCCATCTCCTACAATGAGCAGTTCTTC.

The chain uses TRBV27 and TRBJ2-7, with 9 bases identical to TRBD1. Germline V gene lookup returns CDR1 MNHEY and CDR2 SMNVEV (reference sequence). The V and J ends lost 10 bases and 2 bases, in that order; junction bases with no gene match: 9. CDR3 size: 14 residues. The CDR3 loop is CATRKTGGAYEQYF. The DNA of the CDR3 is TGTGCCACTCGAAAAACAGGGGGCGCCTACGAGCAGTACTTC.